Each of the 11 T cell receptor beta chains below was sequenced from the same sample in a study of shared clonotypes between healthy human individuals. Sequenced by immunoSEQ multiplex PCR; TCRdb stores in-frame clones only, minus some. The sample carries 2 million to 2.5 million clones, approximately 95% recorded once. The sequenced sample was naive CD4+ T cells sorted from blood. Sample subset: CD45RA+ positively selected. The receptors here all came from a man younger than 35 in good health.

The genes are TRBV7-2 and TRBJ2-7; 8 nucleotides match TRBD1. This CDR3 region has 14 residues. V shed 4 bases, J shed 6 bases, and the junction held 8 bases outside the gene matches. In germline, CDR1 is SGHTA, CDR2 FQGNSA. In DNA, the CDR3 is TGTGCCAGCAGCTCGCAGGGGGCGCGGGGCGAGCAGTACTTC. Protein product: CASSSQGARGEQYF.

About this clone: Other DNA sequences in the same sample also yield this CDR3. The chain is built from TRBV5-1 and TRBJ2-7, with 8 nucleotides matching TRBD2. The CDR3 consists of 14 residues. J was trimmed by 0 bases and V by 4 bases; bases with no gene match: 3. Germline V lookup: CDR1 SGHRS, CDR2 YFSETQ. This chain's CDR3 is CASSPAGGSYEQYF. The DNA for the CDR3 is TGCGCCAGCAGCCCTGCGGGGGGCTCCTACGAGCAGTACTTC. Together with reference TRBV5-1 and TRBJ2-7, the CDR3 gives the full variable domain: KAGVTQTPRYLIKTRGQQVTLSCSPISGHRSVSWYQQTPGQGLQFLFEYFSETQRNKGNFPGRFSGRQFSNSRSEMNVSTLELGDSALYLCASSPAGGSYEQYFGPGTRLTVT.

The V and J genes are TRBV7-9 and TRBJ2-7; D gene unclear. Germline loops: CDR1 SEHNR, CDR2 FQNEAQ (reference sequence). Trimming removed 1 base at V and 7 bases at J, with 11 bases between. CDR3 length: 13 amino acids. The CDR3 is CASSLVAYGEQYF. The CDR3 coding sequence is TGTGCCAGCAGCTTAGTGGCGTACGGGGAGCAGTACTTC.

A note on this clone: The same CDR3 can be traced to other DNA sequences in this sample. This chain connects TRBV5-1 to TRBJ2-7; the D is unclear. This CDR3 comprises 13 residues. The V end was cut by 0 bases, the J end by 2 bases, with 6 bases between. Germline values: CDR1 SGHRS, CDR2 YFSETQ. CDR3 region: CASSLEGPYEQYF. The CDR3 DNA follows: TGCGCCAGCAGCTTGGAGGGCCCCTACGAGCAGTACTTC.

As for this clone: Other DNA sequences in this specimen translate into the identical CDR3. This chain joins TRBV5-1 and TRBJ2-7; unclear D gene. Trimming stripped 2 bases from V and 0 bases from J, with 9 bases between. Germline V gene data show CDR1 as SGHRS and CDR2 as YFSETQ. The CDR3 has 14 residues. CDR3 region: CASSLEAVSYEQYF. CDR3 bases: TGCGCCAGCAGCTTAGAGGCAGTCTCCTACGAGCAGTACTTC. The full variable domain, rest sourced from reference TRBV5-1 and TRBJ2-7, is KAGVTQTPRYLIKTRGQQVTLSCSPISGHRSVSWYQQTPGQGLQFLFEYFSETQRNKGNFPGRFSGRQFSNSRSEMNVSTLELGDSALYLCASSLEAVSYEQYFGPGTRLTVT.

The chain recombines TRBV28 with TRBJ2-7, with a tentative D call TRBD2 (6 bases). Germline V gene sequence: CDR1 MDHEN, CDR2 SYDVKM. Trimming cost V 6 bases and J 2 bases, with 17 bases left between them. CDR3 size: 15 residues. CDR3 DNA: TGTGCCAGCAGCCTGGCGGGGAATAACGCCTACGAGCAGTACTTC. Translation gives CASSLAGNNAYEQYF.

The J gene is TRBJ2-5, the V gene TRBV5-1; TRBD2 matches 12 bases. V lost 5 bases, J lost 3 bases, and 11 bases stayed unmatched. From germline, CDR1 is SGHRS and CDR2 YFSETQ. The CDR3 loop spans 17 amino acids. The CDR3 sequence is CASRPVTSGGTEETQYF. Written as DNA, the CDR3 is TGCGCCAGCAGACCAGTTACTAGCGGGGGGACCGAAGAGACCCAGTACTTC. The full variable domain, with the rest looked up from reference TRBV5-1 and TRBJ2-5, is KAGVTQTPRYLIKTRGQQVTLSCSPISGHRSVSWYQQTPGQGLQFLFEYFSETQRNKGNFPGRFSGRQFSNSRSEMNVSTLELGDSALYLCASRPVTSGGTEETQYFGPGTRLLVL.

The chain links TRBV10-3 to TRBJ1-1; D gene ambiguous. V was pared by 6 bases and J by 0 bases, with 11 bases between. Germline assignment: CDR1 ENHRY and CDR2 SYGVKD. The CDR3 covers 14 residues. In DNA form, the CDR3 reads TGTGCCATCAGAAAGGCAGAACTGAACACTGAAGCTTTCTTT. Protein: CAIRKAELNTEAFF.

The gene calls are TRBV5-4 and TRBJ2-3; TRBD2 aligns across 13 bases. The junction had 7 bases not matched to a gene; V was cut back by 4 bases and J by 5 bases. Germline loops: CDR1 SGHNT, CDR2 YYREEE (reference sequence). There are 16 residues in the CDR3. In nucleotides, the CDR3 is TGTGCCAGCAGCCAACTAGCGGGAGGGCCGGGAGATACGCAGTATTTT. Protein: CASSQLAGGPGDTQYF.

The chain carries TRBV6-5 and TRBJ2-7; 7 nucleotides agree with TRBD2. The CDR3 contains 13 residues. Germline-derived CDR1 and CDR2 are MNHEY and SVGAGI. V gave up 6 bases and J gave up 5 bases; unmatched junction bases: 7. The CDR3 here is CASSDGLVNEQYF. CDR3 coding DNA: TGTGCCAGCAGCGACGGACTAGTCAACGAGCAGTACTTC.

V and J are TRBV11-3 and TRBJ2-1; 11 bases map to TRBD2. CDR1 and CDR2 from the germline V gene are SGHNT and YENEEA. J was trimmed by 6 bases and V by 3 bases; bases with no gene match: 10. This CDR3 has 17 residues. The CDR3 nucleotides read TGTGCCAGCAGCTTGGATACTAGCGGGGGCAATCTCAATGAGCAGTTCTTC. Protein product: CASSLDTSGGNLNEQFF.